The 27 T cell receptor beta chains listed next were all sequenced from one sample in a study of cytomegalovirus exposure and HLA in healthy donors. In the PCR, 60 Vbeta and 13 Jbeta primers were used. Generated by immunoSEQ multiplex PCR, the TCRdb table keeps only in-frame clones and is missing some. The table for this sample gives 120,000 or so clones. The sequenced material came from PBMCs. Every receptor here comes from a man younger than 30 in good health and CMV-seronegative.

The rearrangement uses TRBV30 and TRBJ1-2; D remains unclear. Trimming removed 0 bases from V and 13 bases from J, with 12 bases in between. Germline values: CDR1 GTSNPN, CDR2 SVGIG (reference sequence). The CDR3 totals 11 residues. DNA for the CDR3: TGTGCCTGGAGTGTTCGGCAGACGGGCACCTTC. Its protein is CAWSVRQTGTF.

The chain is built from TRBV27 and TRBJ1-1; the D is unclear. The V gene lost 3 bases and the J gene lost 0 bases, with 5 bases spanning the gap. Germline V gene sequence: CDR1 MNHEY, CDR2 SMNVEV (reference sequence). The CDR3 is 13 amino acids. The CDR3 sequence: CASSFRMNTEAFF. The CDR3 DNA sequence: TGTGCCAGCAGTTTCAGGATGAACACTGAAGCTTTCTTT.

The chain uses TRBV6-1 and TRBJ2-7; 10 bases match TRBD2. CDR1 is MNHNS, CDR2 SASEGT, per germline. CDR3 length: 13 residues. The CDR3: CAMGELAGIEQYF. The CDR3 DNA follows: TGTGCAATGGGGGAACTAGCGGGAATCGAGCAGTACTTC.

V is TRBV29-1 and J is TRBJ1-1; a possible D gene is TRBD1 (6 bases). V gave up 7 bases and J gave up 0 bases, with 12 bases separating them. CDR3 length: 13 amino acids. The V gene's germline CDR1 is SQVTM and CDR2 ANQGSEA. The CDR3 reads CSARTVMNTEAFF. The CDR3 DNA follows: TGCAGCGCCCGGACAGTCATGAACACTGAAGCTTTCTTT.

This chain connects TRBV15 to TRBJ1-1; D is unclear. Trimming removed 5 bases at V and 1 base at J, with 8 bases between. This CDR3 is 13 amino acids long. CDR1 and CDR2 (germline): LNHNV, YYDKDF (reference sequence). The CDR3 region is CATSLKPNTEAFF. The CDR3 region has the DNA TGTGCCACCAGCCTAAAACCGAACACTGAAGCTTTCTTT.

The V gene is TRBV6-6, the J gene TRBJ1-1; 8 bases match TRBD1. Germline V gene sequence: CDR1 MNHNY, CDR2 SVGAGI (reference sequence). J lost 5 bases, V lost 4 bases, and 3 bases had no gene match. The CDR3 is 13 residues long. As DNA, the CDR3 is TGTGCCAGCAGTTTACAGGGGGATACTGAAGCTTTCTTT. It codes for CASSLQGDTEAFF.

The chain has TRBV5-4 and TRBJ2-5; weak D call: TRBD2 (5 bases). The V end lost 5 bases, the J end lost 5 bases, and 13 bases lay between the germline ends. CDR3 size: 13 residues. Germline V gene lookup returns CDR1 SGHNT and CDR2 YYREEE (reference sequence). DNA for the CDR3: TGTGCCAGCAGGGACCGTCAGCGGGAGACCCAGTACTTC. As protein: CASRDRQRETQYF. Full variable domain (rest looked up from reference TRBV5-4 and TRBJ2-5): ETGVTQSPTHLIKTRGQQVTLRCSSQSGHNTVSWYQQALGQGPQFIFQYYREEENGRGNFPPRFSGLQFPNYSSELNVNALELDDSALYLCASRDRQRETQYFGPGTRLLVL.

The genes are TRBV6-5 and TRBJ1-6, with D perhaps TRBD1 (6 bases). The V end was cut by 6 bases, the J end by 8 bases, with 11 bases between. Germline V CDR1 and CDR2: MNHEY, SVGAGI. This CDR3 is 13 amino acids long. DNA for the CDR3: TGTGCCAGCAGCCAAAGGACAGATTCACCCCTCCACTTT. The encoded protein is CASSQRTDSPLHF.

The chain recombines TRBV27 with TRBJ1-1; no definite D call. The V gene's germline CDR1 is MNHEY and CDR2 SMNVEV (reference sequence). This CDR3 comprises 15 residues. V lost 8 bases to trimming and J lost 5 bases, with 21 bases between them. This CDR3 is CASLLMIWSRTEAFF. In DNA, the CDR3 is TGTGCCAGCTTATTGATGATCTGGTCCAGGACTGAAGCTTTCTTT.

V gene TRBV5-6 combines with J gene TRBJ1-1, with D unclear. V was clipped by 7 bases and J by 0 bases, with 13 bases between them. CDR3 size: 14 residues. Looked up from germline, CDR1 is SGHDT and CDR2 is YYEEEE. In DNA form, the CDR3 reads TGTGCCAGCGCCCGAGGGTCCGTGAACACTGAAGCTTTCTTT. The encoded protein is CASARGSVNTEAFF.

V usage is TRBV9 and J usage is TRBJ2-1; 9 bases agree with TRBD2. Germline CDR1 is SGDLS and CDR2 is YYNGEE. CDR3 length: 15 residues. Losses at the gene ends were 0 bases for V and 7 bases for J; bases not matched to a gene: 5. CDR3 sequence: CASSVGSGGRNEQFF. CDR3 coding DNA: TGTGCCAGCAGCGTAGGTAGCGGGGGAAGGAATGAGCAGTTCTTC.

The CDR3 DNA sequence: TGTGCCAGCTCACCAGGGACAGGCCTTGAAGCTTTCTTT. The encoded protein is CASSPGTGLEAFF. V gene TRBV18 combines with J gene TRBJ1-1, with 8 positions matching TRBD1. With V trimmed by 2 bases and J by 7 bases, 3 bases remained unmatched. The CDR3 sequence is 13 residues long. Germline V gene sequence: CDR1 KGHSH, CDR2 LQKENI.

CDR3 nucleotide sequence: TGTGCCAGCAGTGATTGGCCTGGGGAGCTGTTTTTT. It codes for CASSDWPGELFF. The J gene is TRBJ2-2, the V gene TRBV25-1, with D unclear. Germline V lookup: CDR1 MGHDK, CDR2 SYGVNS. The CDR3 totals 12 residues. The ends were cut back, 3 bases at V and 8 bases at J, with 7 bases in the middle.

The chain couples TRBV18 to TRBJ1-2; D perhaps matches TRBD1 (5 bases). This CDR3 contains 15 residues. CDR1 and CDR2 (germline): KGHSH, LQKENI. The V end lost 3 bases, the J end lost 4 bases, and 15 bases lay between the germline ends. CDR3 nucleotide sequence: TGTGCCAGCTCACCGAAGACAGCCAAACTCTATGGCTACACCTTC. This gives the protein CASSPKTAKLYGYTF.

This chain uses TRBV19 with TRBJ2-5; TRBD2 might be the D (5 bases). The V and J ends lost 3 bases and 4 bases respectively, with 12 bases between them. Germline assignment: CDR1 LNHDA and CDR2 SQIVND (reference sequence). The CDR3 spans 14 residues. Here the CDR3 DNA reads TGTGCCAGTAGTATGGTCGGGGTTCCAGAGACCCAGTACTTC. This translates into CASSMVGVPETQYF.

J is TRBJ2-6 and V is TRBV11-3, with 8 bases fitting TRBD1. The CDR3 is made up of 18 amino acids. The germline gives CDR1 SGHNT, CDR2 YENEEA. Trimming cost V 5 bases and J 0 bases; bases outside gene matches: 9. As DNA, the CDR3 is TGTGCCAGCAGCGTGGGTCAGGGGGCGTCCTCTGGGGCCAACGTCCTGACTTTC. As protein: CASSVGQGASSGANVLTF.

The J gene is TRBJ2-2, the V gene TRBV10-1; no reliable D call. Germline CDR1 is WNHNN and CDR2 is SYGVQD (reference sequence). This CDR3 has 16 amino acids. The V end lost 2 bases, the J end lost 5 bases, and 15 bases lay between the germline ends. CDR3 in amino acids: CASSEETEARTGELFF. In DNA, the CDR3 is TGCGCCAGCAGTGAGGAGACGGAAGCGAGGACCGGGGAGCTGTTTTTT.

The rearrangement links TRBV5-1 to TRBJ1-2; 7 bases map to TRBD1. Germline V gene lookup returns CDR1 SGHRS and CDR2 YFSETQ. V shed 4 bases and J 7 bases; nucleotides not matched to a gene: 10. The CDR3 covers 14 residues. In nucleotides, the CDR3 is TGCGCCAGCAGCGGCGGACAGGTGAGGGGTGGCTACACCTTC. It translates to CASSGGQVRGGYTF. The variable domain in full, completed from reference TRBV5-1 and TRBJ1-2, reads KAGVTQTPRYLIKTRGQQVTLSCSPISGHRSVSWYQQTPGQGLQFLFEYFSETQRNKGNFPGRFSGRQFSNSRSEMNVSTLELGDSALYLCASSGGQVRGGYTFGSGTRLTVV.

This chain links TRBV4-1 with TRBJ2-1; weak D call: TRBD1 (5 bases). The CDR3 covers 14 residues. Germline CDR1 and CDR2: MGHRA and YSYEKL. The V end lost 7 bases, the J end lost 8 bases, and 18 bases lay between the germline ends. The CDR3 region has the DNA TGCGCCAGCAAAGTATGGGCAGGGTGGGATGAGCAGTTCTTC. It encodes CASKVWAGWDEQFF.

This sequence joins TRBV10-2 and TRBJ1-3; no firm D call. The germline CDR1 and CDR2 sequences are WSHSY and SAAADI. This CDR3 region has 15 residues. Trimming cost V 9 bases and J 0 bases, with 15 bases left between them. The CDR3 DNA sequence: TGCGCCAGTGGGGAGATCGGGTACTCTGGAAACACCATATATTTT. Protein product: CASGEIGYSGNTIYF.

The rearrangement uses TRBV18 and TRBJ2-2; TRBD2 matches 10 bases. In germline, CDR1 is KGHSH, CDR2 LQKENI. V lost 6 bases, J lost 3 bases, and 13 bases stayed unmatched. CDR3 length: 18 amino acids. CDR3 in amino acids: CASSRPGASGRDTGELFF. CDR3 bases: TGTGCCAGCTCCCGGCCAGGGGCTAGCGGGAGAGACACCGGGGAGCTGTTTTTT.

With regard to this clone: A read error may account for a junction end that differs from germline. V usage is TRBV7-3 and J usage is TRBJ2-7; 9 bases align to TRBD1. The CDR3 extends over 15 amino acids. Germline assignment: CDR1 SGHTA and CDR2 FQGTGA. CDR3 bases: TGTGCCAGCAGCCTAACAGGACAGGGGTTCAACGAGCAGTACTTC. Its translation: CASSLTGQGFNEQYF.

This chain uses TRBV28 with TRBJ2-7; D may be TRBD2 (7 bases). Germline loops: CDR1 MDHEN, CDR2 SYDVKM. V was cut by 2 bases and J by 5 bases, with 16 bases left in between. The CDR3 extends over 15 amino acids. CDR3 protein: CASSLGGARNHEQYF. The DNA for the CDR3 is TGTGCCAGCAGTTTAGGGGGGGCACGGAACCACGAGCAGTACTTC. Together with reference TRBV28 and TRBJ2-7, the CDR3 gives the full variable domain: DVKVTQSSRYLVKRTGEKVFLECVQDMDHENMFWYRQDPGLGLRLIYFSYDVKMKEKGDIPEGYSVSREKKERFSLILESASTNQTSMYLCASSLGGARNHEQYFGPGTRLTVT.

V and J are TRBV11-2 and TRBJ1-1, with 9 bases that match TRBD1. The germline V gene has CDR1 SGHAT and CDR2 FQNNGV. The CDR3 is made up of 15 amino acids. The ends lost 4 bases at V and 7 bases at J; junction bases unmatched: 10. CDR3 sequence: CASSSIGQGKDEAFF. The CDR3, as DNA: TGTGCCAGCAGCTCCATAGGACAGGGGAAGGATGAAGCTTTCTTT.

The rearrangement joins TRBV6-6 to TRBJ1-5, with TRBD1 matching over 9 bases. V trimming: 6 bases; J trimming: 6 bases; junction bases outside the gene matches: 9. CDR1 and CDR2 from the germline V gene are MNHNY and SVGAGI (reference sequence). The CDR3 totals 15 residues. In DNA form, the CDR3 reads TGTGCCAGCAGATTCCGGGACAGGGAAGGTCAGCCCCAGCATTTT. Translated: CASRFRDREGQPQHF.

The V gene is TRBV28, the J gene TRBJ2-5; 12 bases map to TRBD2. There are 16 residues in the CDR3. The V and J ends lost 2 bases and 5 bases, in that order; junction bases with no gene match: 6. The V gene's germline CDR1 is MDHEN and CDR2 SYDVKM. The CDR3 loop is CASSLSPSGRGETQYF. CDR3 nucleotide sequence: TGTGCCAGCAGTTTAAGCCCTAGCGGGAGGGGGGAGACCCAGTACTTC.

The CDR3 DNA follows: TGTGCCAGCAGCTTACACCGACAGGATCCGGAGCAGTTCTTC. Translation gives CASSLHRQDPEQFF. V and J are TRBV7-3 and TRBJ2-1, with D possibly matching TRBD1 (6 bases). V lost 2 bases and J lost 10, with 15 bases in between. CDR1 SGHTA and CDR2 FQGTGA come from the germline V gene. This CDR3 has 14 residues.